These 10 T cell receptor beta chains came from one sample sequenced in a study of blood T cell repertoires in COVID-19. Libraries were prepared by immunoSEQ multiplex PCR; TCRdb keeps only in-frame clonotypes and omits some of them. This sample yields 150,000 to 200,000 clones, of which roughly nine tenths are seen a single time; 2.1% belongs to the top ten. Sample: peripheral blood. Every receptor here comes from a man in his 70s with active or convalescent COVID-19.

This clone was seen only once. The chain has TRBV18 and TRBJ1-5; 11 bases fit TRBD1. With 4 bases clipped from V and 6 bases from J, the junction kept 2 bases outside the gene matches. This CDR3 comprises 14 residues. Germline CDR1 is KGHSH and CDR2 is LQKENI. CDR3 DNA: TGTGCCAGCTCACAGGGACAGGGGGTTCAGCCCCAGCATTTT. Residues: CASSQGQGVQPQHF. The full variable domain, in which reference TRBV18 and TRBJ1-5 provide the parts outside the CDR3, is NAGVMQNPRHLVRRRGQEARLRCSPMKGHSHVYWYRQLPEEGLKFMVYLQKENIIDESGMPKERFSAEFPKEGPSILRIQQVVRGDSAAYFCASSQGQGVQPQHFGDGTRLSIL.

This chain links TRBV7-9 with TRBJ2-5; 7 bases are a match to TRBD1. Losses at the gene ends were 4 bases for V and 3 bases for J; bases not matched to a gene: 5. CDR3 length equals 14 residues. Per the germline V gene, CDR1 is SEHNR and CDR2 is FQNEAQ (reference sequence). The CDR3 is CASSSTTGKETQYF. The CDR3 DNA sequence: TGTGCCAGCAGCTCCACGACAGGGAAAGAGACCCAGTACTTC.

This rearrangement joins TRBV30 to TRBJ2-5; D may be TRBD1 (6 bases). Trimming left V 4 bases short and J 0 bases short, with 12 bases between. The CDR3 loop spans 14 amino acids. Germline CDR1 reads GTSNPN; CDR2 reads SVGIG (reference sequence). CDR3 loop: CAWKGHRYQETQYF. The DNA of the CDR3 is TGTGCCTGGAAGGGACATAGGTACCAAGAGACCCAGTACTTC.

V gene TRBV14 combines with J gene TRBJ1-2; D may be TRBD1 (5 bases). Trimming shortened V by 1 base and J by 3 bases, and 15 bases separated the two germline ends. CDR1 is SGHDN and CDR2 is FVKESK in the germline V gene. The CDR3 contains 16 residues. CDR3 bases: TGTGCCAGCAGCCAAGTGTCTGGGGCTCGTGACTATGGCTACACCTTC. Amino acids: CASSQVSGARDYGYTF.

The chain combines TRBV7-2 with TRBJ2-7, with D perhaps TRBD1 (6 bases). Trimming took off 5 bases at V and 3 bases at J, with 17 bases between the two ends. CDR1 and CDR2 (germline): SGHTA, FQGNSA. The CDR3 length is 15 residues. The CDR3 bases are TGTGCCAGCAGCAAACAGACCGGACAGTTCTACGAGCAGTACTTC. Its translation is CASSKQTGQFYEQYF.

The CDR3 nucleotides are TGTGCCAGCAGCTTGGCAGGGGGCCTCGAGCAGTACTTC. This codes for CASSLAGGLEQYF. The chain couples TRBV5-6 to TRBJ2-7; TRBD1 aligns across 8 bases. V dropped 0 bases and J dropped 6; count of bases not matched to a gene: 2. Germline values: CDR1 SGHDT, CDR2 YYEEEE. The CDR3 is made up of 13 amino acids.

The chain recombines TRBV24-1 with TRBJ2-4; 9 bases agree with TRBD1. Germline CDR1 reads KGHDR; CDR2 reads SFDVKD. V lost 4 bases to trimming and J lost 8 bases; unmatched junction nucleotides: 8. The CDR3 sequence is 15 residues long. The CDR3 sequence: CATSDTGGAGDIQYF. In nucleotides, the CDR3 is TGTGCCACCAGTGACACAGGGGGCGCAGGGGACATTCAGTACTTC.

This chain uses TRBV24-1 with TRBJ2-7, with D uncertain. Between the trimmed V and J ends, which lost 9 bases and 5 bases, there was a span of 13 bases. CDR3 length: 12 residues. CDR1 and CDR2 (germline): KGHDR, SFDVKD. The CDR3 DNA sequence: TGTGCCACCCCGACAAGGTCAGACGAGCAGTACTTC. Its protein product is CATPTRSDEQYF.

This chain links TRBV27 with TRBJ2-1; tentative D call: TRBD1 (6 bases). This CDR3 has 12 residues. Germline-derived CDR1 and CDR2 are MNHEY and SMNVEV (reference sequence). V lost 7 bases and J lost 9, with 13 bases in between. The CDR3 DNA follows: TGTGCCAGCACCGCAACAGGGTCTGAGCAGTTCTTC. It translates to CASTATGSEQFF.

The chain is built from TRBV28 and TRBJ1-4; TRBD1 is a possible D gene (6 bases). The CDR3 sequence is 15 residues long. Trimming cost V 6 bases and J 2 bases, with 13 bases left between them. Germline V CDR1 and CDR2: MDHEN, SYDVKM. CDR3 sequence (DNA): TGTGCCAGCAGACCTCGGACAGTGACTAATGAAAAACTGTTTTTT. It yields the protein CASRPRTVTNEKLFF.